The 5 T cell receptor beta chains reported below all come from one sample, sequenced in a study of blood T cells in healthy people across ages. Together with a sample-barcoded 5' primer, a J-beta primer mix was included in a second PCR lasting roughly 6 to 12 cycles. TCRdb itself ran the 5' RACE reads through MiXCR, one entry per CDR3 protein. The table records under 2,000,000 distinct CDR3 sequences, 40% to 55% of them present only once. The specimen sequenced was blood. These receptor sequences come from a woman aged 40 to 50 in good health.

This chain connects TRBV3-1 to TRBJ2-6; D perhaps matches TRBD2 (5 bases). The CDR3 extends over 14 amino acids. Trimming took off 7 bases at V and 1 base at J, with 8 bases between the two ends. Germline V gene sequence: CDR1 LGHDT, CDR2 YNNKEL (reference sequence). For the CDR3, the DNA is TGTGCCAGCAAAGCGGTATCTGGGGCCAACGTCCTGACTTTC. Its protein is CASKAVSGANVLTF. The complete variable domain, with remaining parts taken from reference TRBV3-1 and TRBJ2-6, reads DTAVSQTPKYLVTQMGNDKSIKCEQNLGHDTMYWYKQDSKKFLKIMFSYNNKELIINETVPNRFSPKSPDKAHLNLHINSLELGDSAVYFCASKAVSGANVLTFGAGSRLTVL.

V gene TRBV10-3 combines with J gene TRBJ2-3; D may be TRBD2 (6 bases). Trimming shortened V by 3 bases and J by 9 bases, and 13 bases separated the two germline ends. CDR1 and CDR2 from the germline V gene are ENHRY and SYGVKD. The CDR3 is 13 residues long. The CDR3 spells CAISEDRDSTQYF. As DNA, the CDR3 is TGTGCCATCAGTGAAGACCGGGACTCCACGCAGTATTTT.

The V gene is TRBV20-1, the J gene TRBJ2-5, with TRBD2 matching 9 bases. The junction had 21 bases not matched to a gene; V was cut back by 8 bases and J by 11 bases. Germline-derived CDR1 and CDR2 are DFQATT and SNEGSKA (reference sequence). The CDR3 has 15 amino acids. For the CDR3, the DNA is TGCAGTCTTAGGAGGTTCGGCGGGGGGGCCGAAGAGCAGTACTTC. It codes for CSLRRFGGGAEEQYF.

With regard to this clonotype: At one boundary the junction diverges from the germline segment, which might be a read error. CDR3 sequence: CASSSGQELIGFTF. The CDR3 nucleotides read TGTGCCAGCAGCTCAGGACAGGAGCTCATCGGCTTCACCTTC. This chain joins TRBV7-9 and TRBJ1-2; TRBD1 matches at 7 bases. This CDR3 has 14 amino acids. Germline CDR1 and CDR2: SEHNR and FQNEAQ (reference sequence).

This clonotype was counted only a few times. The rearrangement joins TRBV7-8 to TRBJ2-1, with D possibly matching TRBD2 (6 bases). With 5 bases removed from V and 8 bases from J, the gap between germline ends came to 25 bases. This CDR3 contains 17 residues. Germline V CDR1 and CDR2: SGHVS, FQNEAQ. Here the CDR3 DNA reads TGTGCCAGCAGCCCCCAATGGGAGGCCGCGCATTCGCATGAGCAGTTCTTC. Translation gives CASSPQWEAAHSHEQFF.